Following are 23 T cell receptor beta chains from one sample sequenced in a study of CD8+ T cells in alopecia areata. Extracted from the samples, RNA was reverse transcribed into cDNA to serve as the sequencing template. The protocol was immunoSEQ multiplex PCR, while the TCRdb copy is restricted to in-frame clones and leaves out a portion. The repertoire holds some 99,000 clones, with 40% to 45% as singletons. Sample: CD4+ T cells sorted from blood. The receptors stem from a human donor with alopecia areata.

This clone was detected a few times. The rearrangement joins TRBV6-1 to TRBJ2-6; 7 bases are shared with TRBD1. V lost 8 bases to trimming and J lost 1 base; unmatched junction nucleotides: 5. The CDR3 length is 15 residues. Germline assignment: CDR1 MNHNS and CDR2 SASEGT. The CDR3 region has the DNA TGTGCCAGCGCCGACAGGGCGTCTGGGGCCAACGTCCTGACTTTC. Its protein is CASADRASGANVLTF.

V and J are TRBV5-1 and TRBJ2-5; 8 bases match TRBD2. Germline CDR1 SGHRS, CDR2 YFSETQ. V lost 4 bases to trimming and J lost 3 bases; unmatched junction nucleotides: 11. This CDR3 spans 16 amino acids. The CDR3 loop is CASSPSGGGPEETQYF. The CDR3, as DNA: TGCGCCAGCAGCCCCTCGGGCGGGGGGCCCGAAGAGACCCAGTACTTC.

Here the CDR3 reads CASSSSSAATDTQYF. Here the CDR3 DNA reads TGTGCCAGCAGCTCTTCTTCGGCAGCAACAGATACGCAGTATTTT. V and J are TRBV9 and TRBJ2-3; D remains unclear. The germline V gene has CDR1 SGDLS and CDR2 YYNGEE. V was pared by 4 bases and J by 3 bases, with 15 bases between. This CDR3 contains 15 residues.

J is TRBJ2-1 and V is TRBV29-1; weak D call: TRBD1 (5 bases). The CDR3 loop spans 11 amino acids. V shed 6 bases and J shed 4 bases, with 7 bases lying between them. Germline V CDR1 and CDR2: SQVTM, ANQGSEA. CDR3 loop: CSVAGYNEQFF. DNA for the CDR3: TGCAGCGTAGCAGGGTACAATGAGCAGTTCTTC.

In its sample, this clone was seen a few times. This chain uses TRBV29-1 with TRBJ2-3; D ambiguous. CDR3 length equals 13 residues. V was cut by 6 bases and J by 2 bases, with 12 bases left in between. Germline V CDR1 and CDR2: SQVTM, ANQGSEA. The CDR3 nucleotides read TGCAGCGTGGCTCGGCAGTACACAGATACGCAGTATTTT. Translating it yields CSVARQYTDTQYF.

V gene TRBV9 combines with J gene TRBJ1-6, with 7 bases that match TRBD1. Germline trimming cut 4 bases from V and 8 bases from J; bases unmatched to any gene: 6. Germline-derived CDR1 and CDR2 are SGDLS and YYNGEE. The CDR3 extends over 14 amino acids. The CDR3 DNA is TGTGCCAGCAGCATCGACAGGGCGGATTCACCCCTCCACTTT. Translated: CASSIDRADSPLHF.

The chain carries TRBV30 and TRBJ2-2, with a weak D call TRBD2 (5 bases). CDR1 and CDR2 (germline): GTSNPN, SVGIG (reference sequence). This CDR3 spans 13 amino acids. In DNA form, the CDR3 reads TGTGCGACTATGACCTGGGATGCCGGGGAGCTGTTTTTT. This gives the protein CATMTWDAGELFF. Full variable domain (remainder filled in from reference TRBV30 and TRBJ2-2): SQTIHQWPATLVQPVGSPLSLECTVEGTSNPNLYWYRQAAGRGLQLLFYSVGIGQISSEVPQNLSASRPQDRQFILSSKKLLLSDSGFYLCATMTWDAGELFFGEGSRLTVL.

The V gene is TRBV7-2, the J gene TRBJ2-1; D remains unclear. The germline V gene has CDR1 SGHTA and CDR2 FQGNSA. V lost 3 bases and J 3 bases, leaving 0 bases between the germline ends. The CDR3 runs to 11 residues. The CDR3: CASSFYNEQFF. CDR3 nucleotide sequence: TGTGCCAGCAGCTTCTACAATGAGCAGTTCTTC.

This clone has more than one count but fewer than ten. The V and J genes are TRBV30 and TRBJ2-2; 14 nucleotides agree with TRBD2. In germline, CDR1 is GTSNPN, CDR2 SVGIG (reference sequence). Trimming at V came to 1 base and at J to 1 base, leaving 2 bases not matched to a gene. The length of the CDR3 is 17 residues. The CDR3 region has the DNA TGTGCCTGGAGTGAGGGGACTAGCGGGAGGAACACCGGGGAGCTGTTTTTT. This encodes CAWSEGTSGRNTGELFF.

The chain uses TRBV4-3 and TRBJ2-7; D is unresolved. Trimming removed 0 bases from V and 2 bases from J, with 11 bases in between. CDR1 and CDR2 (germline): LGHNA, YSLEER. The CDR3 is 15 residues long. In nucleotides, the CDR3 is TGCGCCAGCAGCCAAGATTTAACAGCTCCCTACGAGCAGTACTTC. Its protein is CASSQDLTAPYEQYF.

This clone turned up a few times. The chain joins TRBV11-2 to TRBJ2-4, with D possibly being TRBD1 (7 bases). V dropped 9 bases and J dropped 9 bases, with 15 bases sitting between them. The CDR3 runs to 12 residues. CDR1 is SGHAT and CDR2 is FQNNGV in the germline V gene. Written as DNA, the CDR3 is TGTGCCAGTACCTACAGGGGAGGCATTCAGTACTTC. It encodes CASTYRGGIQYF.

CDR3 sequence: CSGGGTSGRVWSNEQFF. CDR3 in DNA: TGCAGCGGCGGGGGGACTAGCGGGAGAGTTTGGAGCAATGAGCAGTTCTTC. The rearrangement links TRBV29-1 to TRBJ2-1, with 14 bases fitting TRBD2. This CDR3 has 17 amino acids. CDR1 and CDR2 (germline): SQVTM, ANQGSEA. The ends lost 7 bases at V and 6 bases at J; junction bases unmatched: 14.

The chain links TRBV2 to TRBJ2-3, with TRBD1 matching 7 bases. With V trimmed by 3 bases and J by 7 bases, 10 bases remained unmatched. Per the germline V gene, CDR1 is SNHLY and CDR2 is FYNNEI. The CDR3 has 15 residues. In DNA, the CDR3 is TGTGCCAGCAGTGAGGGTGGACAGGACCTCCATACGCAGTATTTT. It yields the protein CASSEGGQDLHTQYF.

This chain links TRBV4-2 with TRBJ1-2, with no clear D. V was trimmed by 0 bases and J by 4 bases, leaving 9 bases between them. CDR1 and CDR2 (germline): LGHNA, YNFKEQ. The CDR3 has 14 amino acids. The CDR3 nucleotides are TGTGCCAGCAGCCAAGATATCCGGAGCTATGGCTACACCTTC. Translating gives CASSQDIRSYGYTF.

This clone was seen a handful of times. The genes are TRBV5-1 and TRBJ2-5; TRBD1 is a possible D gene (5 bases). V was trimmed by 0 bases and J by 3 bases, leaving 15 bases between them. Germline-derived CDR1 and CDR2 are SGHRS and YFSETQ. The CDR3 has 16 amino acids. CDR3 residues: CASSLAGPDSEETQYF. The CDR3 bases are TGCGCCAGCAGCTTGGCCGGACCCGACAGCGAAGAGACCCAGTACTTC.

The genes are TRBV5-1 and TRBJ2-7; D call uncertain. This CDR3 region has 13 residues. Deletions cut 3 bases from V and 0 bases from J, with 7 bases between. The germline V gene has CDR1 SGHRS and CDR2 YFSETQ. The CDR3 sequence: CASSSDNSYEQYF. Written as DNA, the CDR3 is TGCGCCAGCAGCTCCGACAACTCCTACGAGCAGTACTTC. Filled out from reference TRBV5-1 and TRBJ2-7, the complete variable domain reads KAGVTQTPRYLIKTRGQQVTLSCSPISGHRSVSWYQQTPGQGLQFLFEYFSETQRNKGNFPGRFSGRQFSNSRSEMNVSTLELGDSALYLCASSSDNSYEQYFGPGTRLTVT.

The chain carries TRBV6-5 and TRBJ2-7; perhaps TRBD2 as D (6 bases). Germline lookup yields CDR1 MNHEY and CDR2 SVGAGI. The CDR3 runs 13 residues. V lost 11 bases to trimming and J lost 3 bases, with 17 bases between them. This CDR3 is CAGCRRECYEQYF. CDR3 sequence (DNA): TGTGCCGGCTGTAGGAGGGAATGCTACGAGCAGTACTTC.

This chain uses TRBV29-1 with TRBJ1-1; D unresolved. The V gene's germline CDR1 is SQVTM and CDR2 ANQGSEA. V dropped 6 bases and J dropped 0 bases, with 14 bases sitting between them. This CDR3 region has 14 residues. CDR3 in amino acids: CSVAKGMVNTEAFF. The CDR3 DNA follows: TGCAGCGTCGCAAAGGGAATGGTGAACACTGAAGCTTTCTTT.

The rearrangement links TRBV27 to TRBJ1-3; D is perhaps TRBD1 (5 bases). The CDR3 runs 14 residues. The V end lost 2 bases, the J end lost 3 bases, and 8 bases lay between the germline ends. Germline V gene lookup returns CDR1 MNHEY and CDR2 SMNVEV (reference sequence). For the CDR3, the DNA is TGTGCCAGCAGTTTACAGGGAGGTGGAAACACCATATATTTT. Translating it yields CASSLQGGGNTIYF.

The sample holds one count of this clone. V is TRBV6-5 and J is TRBJ2-2, with D perhaps TRBD2 (6 bases). CDR3 size: 11 residues. V lost 8 bases and J 5 bases, leaving 6 bases between the germline ends. CDR1 and CDR2 from the germline V gene are MNHEY and SVGAGI. The CDR3 protein is CASAGTGELFF. CDR3 bases: TGTGCCAGCGCGGGGACCGGGGAGCTGTTTTTT.

J is TRBJ2-3 and V is TRBV25-1; possibly TRBD2 for D (5 bases). Trimming left V 3 bases short and J 6 bases short, with 13 bases between. The CDR3 is 14 residues long. Germline V gives CDR1 MGHDK, CDR2 SYGVNS. The CDR3 sequence: CASSDSGGADTQYF. The CDR3 nucleotides read TGTGCCAGCAGTGATTCTGGAGGCGCCGATACGCAGTATTTT.

The chain links TRBV2 to TRBJ1-2, with 7 bases fitting TRBD1. V shed 6 bases, J shed 4 bases, and the junction held 5 bases outside the gene matches. Germline V gene data show CDR1 as SNHLY and CDR2 as FYNNEI. The CDR3 is 13 amino acids. Here the CDR3 reads CASSGGTAYGYTF. CDR3 bases: TGTGCCAGCAGCGGGGGGACAGCCTATGGCTACACCTTC.

This clone has more than one count but fewer than ten. The chain employs TRBV15 and TRBJ2-7; 11 bases are a match to TRBD2. This CDR3 is built from 14 residues. Trimming at V came to 5 bases and at J to 6 bases, leaving 6 bases not matched to a gene. CDR1 LNHNV and CDR2 YYDKDF come from the germline V gene (reference sequence). CDR3 amino acids: CATSRSGRASEQYF. The CDR3 nucleotides are TGTGCCACCAGCCGTAGCGGGAGGGCCTCCGAGCAGTACTTC.